This entry features one T cell receptor (beta chain) sequence. Its antigen is currently unknown. Donation came from healthy HIV-negative adults that had no recent acute infections or vaccinations. Every subset had its genomic DNA shared out evenly among several immunoSEQ plates. The table came from immunoSEQ multiplex PCR; TCRdb's copy has only in-frame clones and leaves some out. The sample holds some 1 million clones, roughly 80% seen once. These data come from a study of shared clonotypes between healthy human individuals. On the study more broadly: Donors, aged 18 to 49, were a couple of women and three men.

Whole-study findings and limits: All-four-donor shared clonotypes had higher generation probabilities than non-shared clonotypes did.

The receptor was derived from a man aged 18 to 29 in good health. The material sequenced was memory CD4+ T cells sorted from blood. Subset reported: CD45RA-negative fraction.

CDR3 bases: TGTGCCAGCAGTGTGGAGGACAGGCGGACTGAAGCTTTCTTT. Encoded protein: CASSVEDRRTEAFF. The chain combines TRBV6-1 with TRBJ1-1; 7 bases agree with TRBD1. Germline trimming cut 4 bases from V and 5 bases from J; bases unmatched to any gene: 7. Per germline, CDR1 MNHNS and CDR2 SASEGT. This CDR3 is 14 amino acids long.